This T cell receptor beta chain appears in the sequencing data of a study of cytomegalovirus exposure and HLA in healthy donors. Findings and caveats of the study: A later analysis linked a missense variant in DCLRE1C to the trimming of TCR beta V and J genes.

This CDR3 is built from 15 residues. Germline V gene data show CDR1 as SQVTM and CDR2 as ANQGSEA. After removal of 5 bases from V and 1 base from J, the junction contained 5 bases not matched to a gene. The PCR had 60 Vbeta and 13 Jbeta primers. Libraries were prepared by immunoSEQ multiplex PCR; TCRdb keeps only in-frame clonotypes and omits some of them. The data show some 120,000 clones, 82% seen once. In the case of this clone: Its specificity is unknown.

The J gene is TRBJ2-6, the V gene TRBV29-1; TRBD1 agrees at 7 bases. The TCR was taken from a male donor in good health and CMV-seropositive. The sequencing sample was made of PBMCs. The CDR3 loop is CSVTGQPSGANVLTF. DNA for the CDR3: TGCAGCGTTACGGGACAGCCTTCTGGGGCCAACGTCCTGACTTTC.